These T cell receptor beta chains were read from a single sample in a study of blood T cell repertoires in COVID-19. The repertoire was sequenced with immunoSEQ multiplex PCR; TCRdb's copy has only in-frame clones and lacks some. The table has over 600,000 clones, 75% to 90% seen once; the top ten hold roughly 0.25%. The specimen sequenced was peripheral blood. These receptors were taken from a woman aged 18-29 years with acute or convalescent COVID-19. The CDR3 runs from the conserved cysteine through the conserved F or W. A D gene is named only where the DNA matches it firmly. The listing skips clone size in some rows; elsewhere it reads once, few, many or a size class.

TGTGCCAGCAGCCTAGCGGGGGAGACTTCCGAGCAGTACTTC,CASSLAGETSEQYF,TRBV6-5,TRBJ2-7,NA,TRBD2
TGCAGTGCTAGTGGACAGGGGGTATACGAGCAGTACTTC,CSASGQGVYEQYF,TRBV20-1,TRBJ2-7,NA,TRBD1
TGCGCCAGCAGCTTTGAACCGGGACAGGGGCCTAACTATGGCTACACCTTC,CASSFEPGQGPNYGYTF,TRBV5-1,TRBJ1-2,once,TRBD1
TGTGCCAGCGGACAGGGATTAAATTCACCCCTCCACTTT,CASGQGLNSPLHF,TRBV14,TRBJ1-6,NA,TRBD1
TGCAGCGTGGCTTATTTGGACAGGTCCTACGAGCAGTACTTC,CSVAYLDRSYEQYF,TRBV29-1,TRBJ2-7,NA,TRBD1
TGTGCCAGCAGCCACGGGACAGTGAACACCGGGGAGCTGTTTTTT,CASSHGTVNTGELFF,TRBV3-1/TRBV3-2,TRBJ2-2,NA,TRBD1
TGTGCCAGCAGGGGACAGACCTACGAGCAGTACTTC,CASRGQTYEQYF,TRBV28,TRBJ2-7,NA,TRBD1
TGTGCCAGCAGCTCGTGGGACAGGGTCATTTCACCCCTCCACTTT,CASSSWDRVISPLHF,TRBV5-6,TRBJ1-6,NA,TRBD1
TGTGCCAGCAGTGATAGCAGATCGGAGACCCAGTACTTC,CASSDSRSETQYF,TRBV9,TRBJ2-5,NA,NA
TGTGCCAGCAGCTTAGCTAGGACAGTTTCAACTAATGAAAAACTGTTTTTT,CASSLARTVSTNEKLFF,TRBV11-2,TRBJ1-4,NA,NA
TGCGCCAGCAGCTGGGGGACAGGGGGTTCTGGAAACACCATATATTTT,CASSWGTGGSGNTIYF,TRBV5-1,TRBJ1-3,NA,TRBD1
TGTGCCAGCAGCTTGACCATCCGGACTAGCGGGGGAGTCTCGGTTTACGAGCAGTACTTC,CASSLTIRTSGGVSVYEQYF,TRBV5-4,TRBJ2-7,NA,TRBD2
TGTGCCTGGAGTGTAGTCGGGGGAAACTATGGAGATACGCAGTATTTT,CAWSVVGGNYGDTQYF,TRBV30,TRBJ2-3,NA,NA
TGTGCCAGCACCCCCCGGGGGGGGCGGGGTGAGCAGTTCTTC,CASTPRGGRGEQFF,TRBV7-9,TRBJ2-1,NA,TRBD2